This entry features one T cell receptor (beta chain) sequence. Antigen specificity is unknown. This specimen belongs to a study of cytomegalovirus exposure and HLA in healthy donors. Study-wide findings and caveats: Sequencing artifact likely explains a cluster of highly shared sequence variants. Immune exposure data for these donors was limited to CMV serostatus. Analyzed later, association rates of TCRs varied across HLA loci, with DRB1 most and HLA-C fewest. In a later analysis, V- and J-gene trimming of beta chains associated with a DCLRE1C missense variant, replicated independently.

The PCR was carried out with 60 Vbeta primers and 13 Jbeta primers. The protocol was immunoSEQ multiplex PCR, while the TCRdb copy is restricted to in-frame clones and leaves out a portion. The table shows fewer than 200,000 clones, with around 88% occurring only once. This receptor was taken from a man aged 35-49 years in good health and CMV-seropositive. Sequences were obtained from PBMCs.

Here the CDR3 reads CASSLGQDFNQPQHF. CDR3 coding DNA: TGTGCCAGCAGCTTAGGACAGGACTTCAATCAGCCCCAGCATTTT. The V gene is TRBV11-2, the J gene TRBJ1-5, with D perhaps TRBD1 (6 bases). CDR3 length: 15 amino acids. Germline lookup yields CDR1 SGHAT and CDR2 FQNNGV. V shed 1 base and J shed 3 bases, with 10 bases lying between them.